These 18 T cell receptor beta chains were all obtained from the same sample, sequenced in a study of cytomegalovirus exposure and HLA in healthy donors. PCR involved 60 Vbeta and 13 Jbeta primers. TCRdb's copy holds only in-frame clones and misses some; the assay was immunoSEQ multiplex PCR. This sample carries fewer than 250,000 clones, approximately 86% of them seen once, and the ten largest clones take 1% to 1.4%. The material sequenced was PBMCs. These receptors originate from a boy aged 2 to 10 in good health and CMV-seronegative.

The V and J genes are TRBV5-1 and TRBJ2-6; D ambiguous. The CDR3 is made up of 16 amino acids. Germline V lookup: CDR1 SGHRS, CDR2 YFSETQ. The germline V and J ends were trimmed by 2 bases and 0 bases, with 9 bases remaining between them. In DNA, the CDR3 is TGCGCCAGCAGCTTCGCGGAACCCTCTGGGGCCAACGTCCTGACTTTC. This translates into CASSFAEPSGANVLTF.

The chain recombines TRBV9 with TRBJ1-1, with 7 bases fitting TRBD1. The germline gives CDR1 SGDLS, CDR2 YYNGEE. This CDR3 region has 15 residues. The junction had 9 bases not matched to a gene; V was cut back by 4 bases and J by 3 bases. CDR3 in amino acids: CASSPTIDRDTEAFF. The CDR3 DNA reads TGTGCCAGCAGCCCTACGATCGACAGGGACACTGAAGCTTTCTTT.

The gene calls are TRBV7-9 and TRBJ1-4, with 7 nucleotides matching TRBD1. This CDR3 is 16 amino acids long. Germline V gene lookup returns CDR1 SEHNR and CDR2 FQNEAQ (reference sequence). With V trimmed by 5 bases and J by 8 bases, 14 bases remained unmatched. DNA of the CDR3: TGTGCCAGCAGCCCCCCTGGAAGACAGGGATTCGAAAAACTGTTTTTT. Translation gives CASSPPGRQGFEKLFF.

This chain links TRBV5-1 with TRBJ1-5, with 9 bases that match TRBD1. J gave up 5 bases and V 2 bases, and 2 bases lay outside the gene matches. The CDR3 is 14 amino acids. The germline V gene encodes CDR1 SGHRS and CDR2 YFSETQ. This CDR3 reads CASSLTGGDQPQHF. The CDR3 DNA is TGCGCCAGCAGCTTAACAGGGGGCGATCAGCCCCAGCATTTT.

This chain uses TRBV6-1 with TRBJ2-1, with 7 nucleotides matching TRBD1. This CDR3 has 14 amino acids. J gave up 6 bases and V 4 bases, and 6 bases lay outside the gene matches. The germline V gene encodes CDR1 MNHNS and CDR2 SASEGT. The CDR3 DNA sequence: TGTGCCAGCAGTGCCCGGGACAGAGCCAATGAGCAGTTCTTC. Its translation: CASSARDRANEQFF.

The chain is built from TRBV27 and TRBJ2-3; 7 bases agree with TRBD2. The CDR3 sequence is 14 residues long. Germline V CDR1 and CDR2: MNHEY, SMNVEV (reference sequence). The trim removed 4 bases at V and 6 bases at J, leaving 7 bases unmatched. The CDR3 DNA is TGTGCCAGCAGTTCTAGCGGTCGATACGATACGCAGTATTTT. The encoded protein is CASSSSGRYDTQYF.

This clone has a single count. The CDR3, as DNA: TGCGCCAGCAGCCAAGACGGGGCAGGGGGTTCACCCCTCCACTTT. Residues: CASSQDGAGGSPLHF. V and J are TRBV4-1 and TRBJ1-6; TRBD1 matches 7 bases. Germline V gene data show CDR1 as MGHRA and CDR2 as YSYEKL. With V trimmed by 0 bases and J by 9 bases, 5 bases remained unmatched. This CDR3 region has 15 residues.

This clone appeared a single time. The chain combines TRBV7-9 with TRBJ2-1; TRBD1 might be the D (5 bases). The CDR3 covers 12 residues. V shed 4 bases and J shed 10 bases, with 11 bases lying between them. Germline assignment: CDR1 SEHNR and CDR2 FQNEAQ (reference sequence). CDR3 bases: TGTGCCAGCAGCTCATTTAGGGGAGAGCAGTTCTTC. Translated, it gives CASSSFRGEQFF.

This chain connects TRBV11-2 to TRBJ2-7; 8 nucleotides align to TRBD1. Germline V gene data show CDR1 as SGHAT and CDR2 as FQNNGV. This CDR3 spans 14 amino acids. Losses at the gene ends were 5 bases for V and 3 bases for J; bases not matched to a gene: 6. The CDR3 region has the DNA TGTGCCAGCAGCCAAAGACAGGGGAACTACGAGCAGTACTTC. This sequence encodes CASSQRQGNYEQYF.

The CDR3 is CASSEVRGLPYEQYF. CDR3 bases: TGTGCCAGCAGTGAAGTAAGGGGCCTACCCTACGAGCAGTACTTC. This rearrangement joins TRBV6-1 to TRBJ2-7; the D gene is possibly TRBD1 (5 bases). Trimming took 1 base from V and 2 from J, leaving 12 bases between them. CDR1 and CDR2 from the germline V gene are MNHNS and SASEGT. The CDR3 covers 15 residues.

This clone has a handful of counts. The chain joins TRBV6-1 to TRBJ2-7; 12 bases are shared with TRBD2. The CDR3 consists of 15 residues. Germline assignment: CDR1 MNHNS and CDR2 SASEGT. Trimming cost V 1 base and J 5 bases; bases outside gene matches: 3. The CDR3 nucleotides are TGTGCCAGCAGTGAAGAGACTAGCGGGAGCCACGAGCAGTACTTC. Protein product: CASSEETSGSHEQYF.

Note on this clone: The sample contains more than one DNA sequence encoding this CDR3. The chain has TRBV5-4 and TRBJ2-3; no clear D gene. With 1 base removed from V and 2 bases from J, the gap between germline ends came to 5 bases. Germline V CDR1 and CDR2: SGHNT, YYREEE (reference sequence). This CDR3 comprises 13 residues. The CDR3 protein is CASSLRATDTQYF. The CDR3 coding sequence is TGTGCCAGCAGCTTGCGAGCCACAGATACGCAGTATTTT.

The V gene is TRBV7-9, the J gene TRBJ2-6; D possibly corresponds to TRBD2 (5 bases). Germline CDR1 is SEHNR and CDR2 is FQNEAQ (reference sequence). The CDR3 length is 14 residues. V was cut by 8 bases and J by 4 bases, with 12 bases left in between. DNA for the CDR3: TGTGCCAGCGGAGGACCCTCCGGGGCCAACGTCCTGACTTTC. Translated: CASGGPSGANVLTF.

This chain joins TRBV19 and TRBJ1-5; D uncertain. The CDR3 runs 16 residues. Trimming removed 2 bases from V and 0 bases from J, with 11 bases in between. Germline CDR1 reads LNHDA; CDR2 reads SQIVND (reference sequence). The CDR3 DNA is TGTGCCAGTAGTATAACCGGAGTTCTTAGCAATCAGCCCCAGCATTTT. Protein sequence: CASSITGVLSNQPQHF.

The chain recombines TRBV30 with TRBJ1-5; perhaps TRBD1 as D (6 bases). V lost 2 bases and J 2 bases, leaving 10 bases between the germline ends. CDR1 and CDR2 (germline): GTSNPN, SVGIG (reference sequence). CDR3 length: 14 amino acids. The CDR3 reads CAWSIGGGNQPQHF. In DNA, the CDR3 is TGTGCCTGGAGTATAGGGGGAGGCAATCAGCCCCAGCATTTT.

The chain has TRBV19 and TRBJ2-1; TRBD1 matches 9 bases. Germline assignment: CDR1 LNHDA and CDR2 SQIVND (reference sequence). The CDR3 loop spans 16 amino acids. V lost 5 bases, J lost 2 bases, and 7 bases stayed unmatched. The CDR3 sequence is CASSYDRGATYNEQFF. The CDR3 coding sequence is TGTGCCAGTAGTTACGACAGGGGGGCAACCTACAATGAGCAGTTCTTC.

With respect to this clone: At one of its ends the junction is not consistent with the germline gene, which may arise from a read error. DNA of the CDR3: TGCTTGGGGGGGACGGGAGAAACTGAAGCTTTCTTT. Translated: CLGGTGETEAFF. The chain has TRBV7-9 and TRBJ1-1, with a possible D match to TRBD1 (5 bases). CDR1 is SEHNR and CDR2 is FQNEAQ in the germline V gene (reference sequence). This CDR3 has 12 residues.

The chain has TRBV28 and TRBJ1-6; 8 positions agree with TRBD1. Germline V gene lookup returns CDR1 MDHEN and CDR2 SYDVKM. The CDR3 covers 15 residues. V trimming: 6 bases; J trimming: 7 bases; junction bases outside the gene matches: 8. CDR3 residues: CASRYRGLRNSPLHF. CDR3 in DNA: TGTGCCAGCAGGTACAGGGGGTTAAGGAATTCACCCCTCCACTTT.